Below, 23 T cell receptor beta chains from the same sample are listed, as sequenced in a study of control samples from healthy donors and cancer patients (dated by TCRdb to the early 2020s). Library generation was performed with the immunoSEQ multiplex PCR assay. The immuneACCESS repertoire file appears here via TCRdb, limited to in-frame rearrangements. These files lack a portion of the clones; in checked studies, under half of the deficit traces to unresolved V genes, and the cause of the others is not known. The sample table holds roughly 80,000 clones, of which around nine tenths were seen once. Less than 6% of the sample rests with the top ten. Sequencing input: blood. The source is a man over 45 in good health.

This chain uses TRBV11-2 with TRBJ2-7, with D perhaps matching TRBD1 or TRBD2 (5 bases each). V gave up 3 bases and J gave up 2 bases, with 8 bases separating them. The CDR3 consists of 13 residues. The V gene's germline CDR1 is SGHAT and CDR2 FQNNGV. The CDR3 nucleotides read TGTGCCAGCAGCTTGGGACCGGCCTACGAGCAGTACTTC. Its protein is CASSLGPAYEQYF.

This clone has just a few counts. The genes are TRBV9 and TRBJ1-3; a possible D gene is TRBD1 (6 bases). V lost 4 bases and J 1 base, leaving 15 bases between the germline ends. CDR3 length equals 16 residues. Germline V lookup: CDR1 SGDLS, CDR2 YYNGEE. This chain's CDR3 is CASSSLRQVSGNTIYF. The CDR3 DNA reads TGTGCCAGCAGCTCACTCCGACAGGTATCTGGAAACACCATATATTTT.

The rearrangement links TRBV6-5 to TRBJ2-7, with a weak D call TRBD2 (6 bases). This CDR3 contains 15 residues. From germline, CDR1 is MNHEY and CDR2 SVGAGI. Trimming cost V 0 bases and J 0 bases, with 9 bases left between them. The CDR3 DNA reads TGTGCCAGCAGTTACTCGGAGGGGAACTCCTACGAGCAGTACTTC. Protein sequence: CASSYSEGNSYEQYF.

This clone appeared a single time. V gene TRBV3-1 (or the pseudogene TRBV3-2) combines with J gene TRBJ1-1, with D unclear. This CDR3 contains 13 residues. CDR1 LGHDT and CDR2 YNNKEL come from the germline V gene (reference sequence). Trimming removed 1 base at V and 5 bases at J, with 8 bases between. Written as DNA, the CDR3 is TGTGCCAGCAGCCAAGGGGGTGGGACTGAAGCTTTCTTT. Its protein is CASSQGGGTEAFF.

The rearrangement links TRBV11-3 to TRBJ1-1; the D is unclear. Trimming stripped 1 base from V and 10 bases from J, with 13 bases between. This CDR3 has 13 residues. Germline values: CDR1 SGHNT, CDR2 YENEEA. The CDR3 loop reads CASSLGPEQGAFF. The CDR3 DNA is TGTGCCAGCAGCTTAGGACCGGAACAAGGAGCTTTCTTT.

V and J are TRBV7-2 and TRBJ1-5, with D tentatively TRBD1 (5 bases). Germline V gene lookup returns CDR1 SGHTA and CDR2 FQGNSA. V dropped 4 bases and J dropped 1 base, with 8 bases sitting between them. CDR3 length: 14 residues. The CDR3 sequence: CASSWAGSNQPQHF. CDR3 coding DNA: TGTGCCAGCAGCTGGGCAGGGAGCAATCAGCCCCAGCATTTT.

The chain recombines TRBV3-1 (or the pseudogene TRBV3-2) with TRBJ1-5; D remains unclear. CDR1 and CDR2 from the germline V gene are LGHDT and YNNKEL (reference sequence). The ends were cut back, 1 base at V and 1 base at J, with 11 bases in the middle. The CDR3 runs 16 residues. Here the CDR3 reads CASSQGDWGSNQPQHF. CDR3 nucleotide sequence: TGTGCCAGCAGCCAAGGCGATTGGGGAAGCAATCAGCCCCAGCATTTT.

The rearrangement joins TRBV7-8 to TRBJ2-1; the match to TRBD1 covers 9 bases. The J segment lost 8 bases and the V segment lost 1 base, leaving 6 bases of the junction unmatched. Germline V gives CDR1 SGHVS, CDR2 FQNEAQ. The length of the CDR3 is 15 residues. The CDR3: CASSLVGQGKDEQFF. In nucleotides, the CDR3 is TGTGCCAGCAGCTTAGTGGGACAGGGTAAGGATGAGCAGTTCTTC.

The rearrangement uses TRBV12-3 or TRBV12-4 and TRBJ2-7; D could derive from TRBD1 or TRBD2 (5 bases each). With 7 bases removed from V and 5 bases from J, the gap between germline ends came to 15 bases. The CDR3 contains 13 residues. The CDR3 reads CASNRDGYHEQYF. The CDR3 region has the DNA TGTGCCAGCAACCGGGACGGCTACCACGAGCAGTACTTC.

This chain links TRBV2 with TRBJ1-5; 7 bases line up with TRBD1. The CDR3 loop spans 15 amino acids. V lost 4 bases and J lost 5; bases outside the gene matches: 8. The germline CDR1 and CDR2 sequences are SNHLY and FYNNEI. The CDR3 bases are TGTGCCAGCAGTGTCCGACAGGGCCGGGATCAGCCCCAGCATTTT. Amino acid sequence: CASSVRQGRDQPQHF.

The V gene is TRBV19, the J gene TRBJ1-5; TRBD1 matches 7 bases. Germline V CDR1 and CDR2: LNHDA, SQIVND (reference sequence). The V and J ends lost 4 bases and 5 bases, in that order; junction bases with no gene match: 2. CDR3 length: 13 residues. The CDR3 loop is CASSKTGDQPQHF. The CDR3 region has the DNA TGTGCCAGTAGTAAAACAGGGGATCAGCCCCAGCATTTT.

This chain joins TRBV15 and TRBJ1-5; D is perhaps TRBD1 (6 bases). V lost 4 bases, J lost 2 bases, and 9 bases lay in between. In germline, CDR1 is LNHNV, CDR2 YYDKDF (reference sequence). The CDR3 is 14 residues long. CDR3 region: CATSIQGGNQPQHF. DNA of the CDR3: TGTGCCACCAGCATACAGGGAGGCAATCAGCCCCAGCATTTT.

The rearrangement uses TRBV9 and TRBJ2-7, with D maybe TRBD1 (6 bases). The CDR3 extends over 14 amino acids. Germline CDR1 reads SGDLS; CDR2 reads YYNGEE. V was clipped by 4 bases and J by 0 bases, with 11 bases between them. The CDR3 loop reads CASSLAGDSYEQYF. DNA of the CDR3: TGTGCCAGCAGCCTCGCAGGGGACTCCTACGAGCAGTACTTC.

The chain joins TRBV9 to TRBJ2-5; possible D gene TRBD2, 6 bases. Germline V CDR1 and CDR2: SGDLS, YYNGEE. Trimming pared 4 bases from V and 5 bases from J, leaving 12 bases between. The CDR3 length is 13 residues. CDR3 sequence (DNA): TGTGCCAGCAGCCCACGGGGGATGGAGACCCAGTACTTC. Amino acids: CASSPRGMETQYF.

V gene TRBV6-5 combines with J gene TRBJ1-2, with TRBD1 identical over 7 bases. Germline-derived CDR1 and CDR2 are MNHEY and SVGAGI. The CDR3 consists of 13 residues. Unmatched junction bases numbered 9, after V lost 8 bases and J lost 6 bases. The CDR3 nucleotides are TGTGCCAGCCAACGGGGAGGGGGCAATGGCTACACCTTC. Its protein product is CASQRGGGNGYTF.

The chain uses TRBV27 and TRBJ2-1; TRBD2 agrees at 7 bases. CDR1 MNHEY and CDR2 SMNVEV come from the germline V gene (reference sequence). The CDR3 runs 17 residues. V shed 0 bases and J 4 bases; nucleotides not matched to a gene: 9. The CDR3 sequence is CASSLSRPGGLYNEQFF. Written as DNA, the CDR3 is TGTGCCAGCAGTTTATCACGTCCGGGGGGACTTTACAATGAGCAGTTCTTC.

The sample holds one count of this clone. The chain carries TRBV5-6 and TRBJ2-3; tentatively, D is TRBD1 (5 bases). The CDR3 is made up of 15 amino acids. CDR1 is SGHDT, CDR2 YYEEEE, per germline. V shed 0 bases and J shed 2 bases, with 10 bases lying between them. CDR3: CASSLAGPDTDTQYF. In DNA, the CDR3 is TGTGCCAGCAGCTTGGCAGGGCCAGACACAGATACGCAGTATTTT.

A single count supports this clone. The genes are TRBV5-4 and TRBJ1-3; D is ambiguous. V was cut by 1 base and J by 2 bases, with 7 bases left in between. The CDR3 is 14 residues long. Germline CDR1 SGHNT, CDR2 YYREEE (reference sequence). CDR3 bases: TGTGCCAGCAGCTTGTCAGAAGCTGGAAACACCATATATTTT. This sequence encodes CASSLSEAGNTIYF.

This chain connects TRBV2 to TRBJ2-7; D call uncertain. The germline gives CDR1 SNHLY, CDR2 FYNNEI. This CDR3 has 12 amino acids. V lost 8 bases and J lost 1, with 9 bases in between. DNA for the CDR3: TGTGCCAGCCGAGGCGGTTCCTACGAGCAGTACTTC. This sequence encodes CASRGGSYEQYF.

The rearrangement joins TRBV4-2 to TRBJ1-5; the D is unclear. This CDR3 region has 14 residues. Germline-derived CDR1 and CDR2 are LGHNA and YNFKEQ. V gave up 1 base and J gave up 6 bases, with 10 bases separating them. Written as DNA, the CDR3 is TGTGCCAGCAGCCAAGTCCTTATGAGTCAGCCCCAGCATTTT. It translates to CASSQVLMSQPQHF.

J is TRBJ1-6 and V is TRBV5-1; perhaps TRBD1 as D (6 bases). The CDR3 contains 15 residues. V lost 0 bases and J lost 10, with 14 bases in between. Germline lookup yields CDR1 SGHRS and CDR2 YFSETQ. DNA of the CDR3: TGCGCCAGCAGCTTGGACGGCAGGGGAAAATCACCCCTCCACTTT. Translated, it gives CASSLDGRGKSPLHF.

The chain employs TRBV29-1 and TRBJ2-3; 8 bases align to TRBD1. Per the germline V gene, CDR1 is SQVTM and CDR2 is ANQGSEA. CDR3 size: 13 residues. The V segment lost 4 bases and the J segment 4 bases; nucleotides outside the gene matches: 4. CDR3 in DNA: TGCAGCGTTGTAGGACAGGGAGCAGATACGCAGTATTTT. Translation gives CSVVGQGADTQYF.

This rearrangement joins TRBV5-4 to TRBJ2-1; TRBD2 might be the D (6 bases). The CDR3 is 17 residues long. V was cut by 1 base and J by 0 bases, with 14 bases left in between. CDR1 is SGHNT, CDR2 YYREEE, per germline (reference sequence). CDR3: CASSLRPGLSSYNEQFF. Here the CDR3 DNA reads TGTGCCAGCAGCTTGCGACCGGGACTTAGCTCCTACAATGAGCAGTTCTTC.